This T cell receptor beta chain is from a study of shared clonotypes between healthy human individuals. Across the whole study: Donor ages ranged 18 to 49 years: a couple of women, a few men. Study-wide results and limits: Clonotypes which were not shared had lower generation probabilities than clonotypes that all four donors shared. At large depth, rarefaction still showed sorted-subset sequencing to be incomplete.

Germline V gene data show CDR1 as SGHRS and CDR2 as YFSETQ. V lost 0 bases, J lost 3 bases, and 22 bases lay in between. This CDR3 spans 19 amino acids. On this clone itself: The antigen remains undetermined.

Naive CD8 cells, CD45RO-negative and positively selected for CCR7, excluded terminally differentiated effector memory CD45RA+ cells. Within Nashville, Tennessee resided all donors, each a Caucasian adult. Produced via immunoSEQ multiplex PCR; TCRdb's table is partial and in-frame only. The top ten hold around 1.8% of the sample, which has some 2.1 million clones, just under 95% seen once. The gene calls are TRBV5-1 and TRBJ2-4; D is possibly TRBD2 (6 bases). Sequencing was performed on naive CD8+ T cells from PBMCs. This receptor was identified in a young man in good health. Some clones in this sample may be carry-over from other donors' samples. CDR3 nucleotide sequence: TGCGCCAGCAGCTTGGGGGATAGTGTCTGGGGAGGATTCAAAAACATTCAGTACTTC. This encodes CASSLGDSVWGGFKNIQYF.